This record concerns one T cell receptor beta chain sequence. Its antigen is not known. TCRdb redid the calling of the 5' RACE reads with MiXCR, one entry per CDR3 protein. Here the sample spans 6,400 or so distinct CDR3 sequences, more than 50% being singletons. The V and J ends lost 0 bases and 0 bases respectively, with 9 bases between them. Germline values: CDR1 SGDLS, CDR2 YYNGEE. This CDR3 is built from 15 residues. Study-wide results and caveats: In terms of TCR gene usage, tumor memory CD4+ T cells clustered together with blood and lymph node memory CD4+ cells, as well as with lymph node naive CD4+ cells.

This chain uses TRBV9 with TRBJ1-1; D is unresolved. The receptor was derived from a female donor with breast cancer. The specimen sequenced was tumor-infiltrating memory CD4+ T cells sorted from the breast tumor. Subset denoted: memory CD4+ T cells, CD4+CD45RO+CD25-. CDR3 DNA sequence: TGTGCCAGCAGCGTAGACCCCGGGATGAACACTGAAGCTTTCTTT. It yields the protein CASSVDPGMNTEAFF.